At least ten counts were recorded for the clone carrying this TCR beta chain. V gave up 1 base and J gave up 4 bases; unmatched junction bases: 5. Germline V gives CDR1 SQVTM, CDR2 ANQGSEA. This CDR3 has 15 residues. TCR beta CDR3 regions were amplified from RNA. The TCR CDR3 was amplified in a first-round RT-PCR using the HTBI primer set. TCRdb reprocessed the multiplex PCR reads with MiXCR, giving one entry per CDR3 protein. The sample consists of around 580,000 distinct CDR3 sequences, about a sixth of them appearing once. This sample is drawn from a study of T cells in Graves' hyperthyroidism and ophthalmopathy. Diagnosis of hyperthyroidism was new in patients aged 18 to 65, and its duration was under 2 months.

The sequence was obtained from a young woman with Graves' hyperthyroidism. The V call is TRBV29-1, the J call TRBJ2-7; 12 positions agree with TRBD1. Input material: blood. CDR3 sequence reads: CSVEVRDRGLYEQYF. The CDR3, as DNA: TGCAGCGTTGAAGTCCGGGACAGGGGGCTTTACGAGCAGTACTTC.